The 7 T cell receptor beta chains below were found in one sample sequenced in a study of human CD4 T cells and Enterobacteriaceae. Sorting took every CD4+ cell except CD45RA+CCR7+CD95- naive cells, reaching over 95% purity. Assay used: immunoSEQ multiplex PCR; TCRdb lists only in-frame clones, some missing. In the table there are tens of thousands of clones, 70% to 85% of which are singletons. The sample taken for sequencing was memory CD4+ T cells from blood. These receptors came from a human donor in good health.

The chain combines TRBV6-5 with TRBJ2-7, with D perhaps TRBD1 or TRBD2 (5 bases each). The CDR3 extends over 15 amino acids. The ends were cut back, 7 bases at V and 2 bases at J, with 18 bases in the middle. Germline CDR1 MNHEY, CDR2 SVGAGI. DNA for the CDR3: TGTGCCAGCACCCCCGGGGCAGTTCGAGCCTACGAGCAGTACTTC. Amino acids: CASTPGAVRAYEQYF.

This chain joins TRBV10-1 and TRBJ2-1; D is possibly TRBD2 (6 bases). The CDR3 length is 15 residues. Trimming shortened V by 5 bases and J by 4 bases, and 15 bases separated the two germline ends. CDR1 WNHNN and CDR2 SYGVQD come from the germline V gene (reference sequence). The CDR3 region has the DNA TGCGCCAGCAGTTACTCGGGGGACTCTTACAATGAGCAGTTCTTC. Translation gives CASSYSGDSYNEQFF.

As for this clone: Different DNA sequences within this sample yield the same CDR3. This chain links TRBV7-9 with TRBJ2-3; D not certain. Trimming removed 3 bases at V and 2 bases at J, with 9 bases between. CDR3 length: 14 amino acids. CDR1 and CDR2 (germline): SEHNR, FQNEAQ (reference sequence). The CDR3 reads CASSFAGNTDTQYF. The CDR3 DNA reads as TGTGCCAGCAGCTTTGCCGGAAACACAGATACGCAGTATTTT.

The chain links TRBV5-1 to TRBJ2-2; 8 bases align to TRBD1. Per the germline V gene, CDR1 is SGHRS and CDR2 is YFSETQ. V gave up 4 bases and J gave up 2 bases; unmatched junction bases: 4. The CDR3 runs 15 residues. The CDR3 sequence is CASSKGQANTGELFF. In DNA, the CDR3 is TGCGCCAGCAGCAAGGGACAGGCCAACACCGGGGAGCTGTTTTTT.

CDR3 residues: CSGTGTGGGYTF. The CDR3 coding sequence is TGCAGCGGAACCGGGACAGGGGGTGGCTACACCTTC. This chain connects TRBV29-1 to TRBJ1-2, with 11 positions matching TRBD1. CDR3 length: 12 residues. V shed 7 bases and J 7 bases; nucleotides not matched to a gene: 5. Germline CDR1 reads SQVTM; CDR2 reads ANQGSEA.

The chain uses TRBV27 and TRBJ2-2, with D possibly matching TRBD2 (7 bases). CDR1 is MNHEY, CDR2 SMNVEV, per germline (reference sequence). V gave up 8 bases and J gave up 2 bases, with 15 bases separating them. The CDR3 is 15 residues long. As DNA, the CDR3 is TGTGCCAGCCATGGCCCGGGGGGCAACACCGGGGAGCTGTTTTTT. This translates into CASHGPGGNTGELFF.

V is TRBV19 and J is TRBJ2-2; no firm D call. V gave up 7 bases and J gave up 1 base, with 10 bases separating them. CDR3 size: 14 residues. Germline CDR1 reads LNHDA; CDR2 reads SQIVND (reference sequence). The CDR3 spells CASTEWGNTGELFF. In DNA, the CDR3 is TGTGCCAGTACCGAATGGGGGAACACCGGGGAGCTGTTTTTT.